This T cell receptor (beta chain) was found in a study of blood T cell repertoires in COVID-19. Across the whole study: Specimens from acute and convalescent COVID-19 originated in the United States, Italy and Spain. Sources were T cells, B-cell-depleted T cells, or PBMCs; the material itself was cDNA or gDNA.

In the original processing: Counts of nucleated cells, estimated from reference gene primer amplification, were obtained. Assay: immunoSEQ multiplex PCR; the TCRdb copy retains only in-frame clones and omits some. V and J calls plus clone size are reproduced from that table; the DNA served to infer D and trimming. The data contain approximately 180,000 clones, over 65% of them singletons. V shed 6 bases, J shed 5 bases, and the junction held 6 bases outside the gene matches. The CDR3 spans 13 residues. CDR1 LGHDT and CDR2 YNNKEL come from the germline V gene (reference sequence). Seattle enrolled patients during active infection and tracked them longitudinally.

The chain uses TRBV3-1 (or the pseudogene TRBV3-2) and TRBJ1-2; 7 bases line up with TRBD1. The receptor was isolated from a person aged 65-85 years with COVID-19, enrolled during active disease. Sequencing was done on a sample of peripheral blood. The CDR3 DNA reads TGTGCCAGCAGTCACAGGGGTGCGTATGGCTACACCTTC. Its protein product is CASSHRGAYGYTF.